This T cell receptor (beta chain) came from a study of blood T cell repertoires in COVID-19. Study-wide context: Whether acute or convalescent, the COVID-19 samples came from the United States, Italy and Spain. T cells, B-cell-depleted T cells, or PBMCs supplied cDNA or gDNA.

Libraries were prepared by immunoSEQ multiplex PCR; TCRdb keeps only in-frame clonotypes and omits some of them. Here the sample spans more than 110,000 clones, around 80% being singletons. This clone appeared a few times. The receptor's source is a human donor in a cohort sampled during active COVID-19. The sample comprised peripheral blood.

The CDR3 loop is CASSLATTGTGELFF. The CDR3 nucleotides are TGTGCCAGCAGCTTAGCGACGACAGGCACCGGGGAGCTGTTTTTT. The chain combines TRBV7-9 with TRBJ2-2, with D possibly being TRBD1 (6 bases). Trimming took off 0 bases at V and 4 bases at J, with 9 bases between the two ends. The CDR3 totals 15 residues. Germline V gene data show CDR1 as SEHNR and CDR2 as FQNEAQ (reference sequence).